This T cell receptor beta chain was sequenced for a study of blood T cells in healthy people across ages. Trimming left V 4 bases short and J 7 bases short, with 7 bases between. The CDR3 totals 12 residues. In germline, CDR1 is LGHDT, CDR2 YNNKEL (reference sequence). Next came a second PCR, run for about 6 to 11 cycles, which used a sample-barcoded 5' primer along with a J-beta primer mix. TCRdb ran MiXCR on the 5' RACE reads and lists one entry per CDR3 protein. The repertoire holds about 1 million distinct CDR3 sequences, with 45% as singletons. On this clonotype: Its antigen is not identified.

Whole-study findings and limits: Per million T cells, TCR beta diversity dropped about linearly as age rose. Compared with aged donors, long-lived donors showed fewer expanded clones, suggesting selection.

Every donor provided 9.5 to 10 milliliters of peripheral blood. The sequenced material came from blood. The sequence derives from a woman aged 55 to 70 in good health. V gene TRBV3-1 combines with J gene TRBJ2-2, with D unclear. The CDR3 spells CASSPMGGELFF. DNA of the CDR3: TGTGCCAGCAGCCCTATGGGCGGGGAGCTGTTTTTT.